This is a list of T cell receptor beta chains from one sample in a study of blood T cell repertoires in COVID-19. TCRdb keeps only in-frame clones here, not all; method: immunoSEQ multiplex PCR. Among 300,000 or so clones listed, 75% to 90% were seen once. The source material was peripheral blood. The source is a woman in her twenties or thirties with COVID-19, enrolled during active disease. CDR3s include the opening cysteine and the closing phenylalanine or tryptophan. D genes are given only for firm matches. Rows give clone size only sometimes, using once, few, many, or a class for an expanded clone.

cdr3_aa cdr3_nt j_call v_call clone_size d_call
CASSQDGLLNTEAFF TGTGCCAGCAGCCAAGATGGACTCCTGAACACTGAAGCTTTCTTT TRBJ1-1 TRBV14 - -
CASSPLMQDTEAFF TGCGCCAGCAGCCCTCTAATGCAGGACACTGAAGCTTTCTTT TRBJ1-1 TRBV5-1 - -
CASSESVLYGYTF TGCGCCAGCAGTGAGTCTGTTCTATATGGCTACACCTTC TRBJ1-2 TRBV10-1 - -
CAWSTPNYGYTF TGTGCCTGGAGTACACCTAACTATGGCTACACCTTC TRBJ1-2 TRBV30 - -
CASSTTALANYGYTF TGTGCCAGTAGCACGACAGCTTTGGCTAACTATGGCTACACCTTC TRBJ1-2 TRBV19 - -
CAWSGVGANVLTF TGTGCCTGGAGTGGAGTTGGGGCCAACGTCCTGACTTTC TRBJ2-6 TRBV30 - -
CASSDIRGLETQYF TGTGCCAGCAGTGACATTAGGGGGCTGGAGACCCAGTACTTC TRBJ2-5 TRBV2 - TRBD1
CASSDRGRNYGYTF TGTGCCAGCAGTGACAGGGGGCGGAACTATGGCTACACCTTC TRBJ1-2 TRBV28 few TRBD1
CASSPLIATGENNSPLHF TGTGCCAGCTCACCACTCATAGCGACCGGGGAGAACAATTCACCCCTCCACTTT TRBJ1-6 TRBV18 - -
CASREGPYEQYF TGTGCCAGCAGGGAGGGACCCTACGAGCAGTACTTC TRBJ2-7 TRBV2 - -
CASSTHRGPEAFF TGTGCCAGCAGCACCCACAGGGGCCCTGAAGCTTTCTTT TRBJ1-1 TRBV11-2 - TRBD1
CSASGRDKPYEQYF TGCAGTGCTAGTGGCAGGGACAAACCCTACGAGCAGTACTTC TRBJ2-7 TRBV20-1 - -
CATSDGILSGNTIYF TGTGCCACCAGCGACGGGATCCTCTCTGGAAACACCATATATTTT TRBJ1-3 TRBV15 - -
CASSLEGQLSGNTIYF TGCGCCAGCAGCTTGGAGGGACAGCTCTCTGGAAACACCATATATTTT TRBJ1-3 TRBV5-1 - TRBD1
CASSRGSGRVGELFF TGTGCCAGTAGTAGGGGTAGCGGGAGAGTCGGGGAGCTGTTTTTT TRBJ2-2 TRBV19 once TRBD2
CASSPPGTGGDQPQHF TGTGCCAGCAGCCCCCCAGGGACAGGGGGCGATCAGCCCCAGCATTTT TRBJ1-5 TRBV7-8 - TRBD1
CASSLNRGSTEAFF TGTGCCAGCAGCTTAAACAGGGGTTCCACTGAAGCTTTCTTT TRBJ1-1 TRBV7-3 - TRBD1
CAWSRTSGSKGEQFF TGTGCCTGGAGTCGGACTAGCGGGAGTAAGGGTGAGCAGTTCTTC TRBJ2-1 TRBV30 - TRBD2
CASSLGQPRQGDYGYTF TGCGCCAGCAGCTTGGGCCAACCTAGACAGGGAGACTATGGCTACACCTTC TRBJ1-2 TRBV5-1 - TRBD1
CASSDGTSGLTGELFF TGCGCCAGCAGCGATGGGACTAGCGGCCTCACCGGGGAGCTGTTTTTT TRBJ2-2 TRBV5-1 once TRBD2
CASSLLGQGRGSPLHF TGTGCCAGCAGTTTATTGGGACAGGGCAGGGGTTCACCCCTCCACTTT TRBJ1-6 TRBV28 - TRBD1
CAWSTGRFTGEQYF TGTGCCTGGAGTACCGGCAGGTTTACTGGCGAGCAGTACTTC TRBJ2-7 TRBV30 - -
CASSPSGRAHEQFF TGTGCCAGCAGTCCTAGCGGGAGGGCCCATGAGCAGTTCTTC TRBJ2-1 TRBV27 once TRBD2
CATRRTGNTEAFF TGCGCCACCAGAAGAACAGGGAACACTGAAGCTTTCTTT TRBJ1-1 TRBV5-1 - -
CASSRTGNTEAFF TGTGCCAGCAGCCGGACAGGGAACACTGAAGCTTTCTTT TRBJ1-1 TRBV3-1/TRBV3-2 - TRBD1
CASSIAPLSGNQPQHF TGTGCCAGTAGTATAGCCCCGTTAAGCGGCAATCAGCCCCAGCATTTT TRBJ1-5 TRBV19 - -
CASSLGQGIPHEQYF TGCGCCAGCAGCTTAGGACAGGGAATCCCCCACGAGCAGTACTTC TRBJ2-7 TRBV5-1 - TRBD1
CASSLSGLAGGGFF TGTGCCAGCAGTTTATCGGGACTAGCGGGAGGTGGGTTCTTC TRBJ2-1 TRBV27 - TRBD2
CASHRTGNYGYTF TGTGCCAGCCACCGGACAGGGAACTATGGCTACACCTTC TRBJ1-2 TRBV6-5 - TRBD1
CASTQGEVNTEAFF TGTGCCAGCACTCAAGGGGAGGTGAACACTGAAGCTTTCTTT TRBJ1-1 TRBV7-9 - -
CASSLGQSYNEQFF TGCGCCAGCAGCTTGGGACAGTCTTACAATGAGCAGTTCTTC TRBJ2-1 TRBV5-1 - -
CASSLGQGPMLNQPQHF TGCGCCAGCAGCCTCGGACAGGGGCCCATGCTCAATCAGCCCCAGCATTTT TRBJ1-5 TRBV4-1 few TRBD1
CASSFRYAQRGNTEAFF TGTGCCAGCAGCTTTCGTTATGCGCAAAGAGGGAACACTGAAGCTTTCTTT TRBJ1-1 TRBV5-8 - -
CASSLSGGSFGLEKLFF TGTGCCAGCAGTTTATCCGGGGGTTCGTTCGGTCTTGAAAAACTGTTTTTT TRBJ1-4 TRBV27 - -
CASGRRQDRGYGYTF TGTGCCAGCGGACGCCGGCAGGACAGGGGCTATGGCTACACCTTC TRBJ1-2 TRBV5-4 - TRBD1
CATSSSRGNTEAFF TGTGCCACCAGCAGTTCTCGAGGGAACACTGAAGCTTTCTTT TRBJ1-1 TRBV15 once -
CASSLTGANTEAFF TGTGCCAGCAGCCTGACAGGGGCGAACACTGAAGCTTTCTTT TRBJ1-1 TRBV4-2 - TRBD1
CASSLNRLTEAFF TGTGCCAGCAGCTTAAACAGATTAACGGAAGCTTTCTTT TRBJ1-1 TRBV7-9 few -
CASSFGQAIMNTEAFF TGCGCCAGCAGCTTCGGACAGGCAATAATGAACACTGAAGCTTTCTTT TRBJ1-1 TRBV5-1 - TRBD1
CASRRLLWGNTIYF TGTGCCAGCAGACGACTTCTATGGGGAAACACCATATATTTT TRBJ1-3 TRBV6-5 - -
CASSLSRGTGNTIYF TGTGCCAGCAGTCTCAGCCGAGGGACTGGAAACACCATATATTTT TRBJ1-3 TRBV7-8 - -
CASSLPFSGSWNEQFF TGTGCCAGCAGTTTACCTTTTAGCGGGAGCTGGAATGAGCAGTTCTTC TRBJ2-1 TRBV6-2/TRBV6-3 medium-sized TRBD2
CASSFSTGNTGELFF TGTGCCAGCAGTTTTTCGACAGGGAACACCGGGGAGCTGTTTTTT TRBJ2-2 TRBV27 few -
CASSLLGLAGVTGETQYF TGTGCCAGCAGTTTATTGGGACTAGCGGGAGTTACCGGAGAGACCCAGTACTTC TRBJ2-5 TRBV27 - TRBD2
CASSPSDRVSGNTIYF TGTGCCAGCAGCCCATCTGACAGGGTCTCTGGAAACACCATATATTTT TRBJ1-3 TRBV3-1/TRBV3-2 once TRBD1
CASSEPTESPSAFF TGTGCCAGCAGTGAACCGACAGAATCCCCTTCGGCTTTCTTT TRBJ1-1 TRBV6-1 - -
CASRRGGQGDSPLHF TGTGCCAGTAGGAGGGGAGGACAGGGTGATTCACCCCTCCACTTT TRBJ1-6 TRBV19 - TRBD1
CAWSRQSGNQPQHF TGTGCCTGGTCCCGACAGTCCGGCAATCAGCCCCAGCATTTT TRBJ1-5 TRBV30 - -
CATSDGGRGTGELFF TGTGCCACCAGTGATGGCGGAAGGGGCACCGGGGAGCTGTTTTTT TRBJ2-2 TRBV24-1 - -
CASSLVLRANTGELFF TGTGCCAGCAGCTTAGTTCTGCGGGCGAACACCGGGGAGCTGTTTTTT TRBJ2-2 TRBV7-2 - -
CASMGPQREAGELFF TGTGCCAGTATGGGCCCCCAGCGGGAGGCCGGGGAGCTGTTTTTT TRBJ2-2 TRBV19 - TRBD2
CASSQVGGLRIYGYTF TGTGCCAGCAGCCAAGTCGGGGGTTTAAGGATCTATGGCTACACCTTC TRBJ1-2 TRBV4-2 - -
CASGTSGAYEQYF TGTGCCAGCGGGACTAGCGGAGCCTACGAGCAGTACTTC TRBJ2-7 TRBV6-5 - TRBD2
CASSSQGVWGGYTF TGTGCCAGCAGTTCACAGGGTGTTTGGGGTGGCTACACCTTC TRBJ1-2 TRBV27 few -
CASSLVTGGLTDTQYF TGCGCCAGCAGCTTGGTAACGGGAGGTCTCACAGATACGCAGTATTTT TRBJ2-3 TRBV5-1 once TRBD2